The 25 T cell receptor beta chains presented below share a single source sample, sequenced in a study of human T cells and chemical hapten exposure. This sample's time point: patch test 3, about 24 weeks after DPC sensitization. Treatment reported: therapeutic diphenylcyclopropenone sensitization with weekly scalp DPC. TCRdb re-analysed the RACE reads in MiXCR, keeping a single row per CDR3 protein. The sample has roughly 32,000 distinct CDR3 sequences; approximately 6% are singletons. Sequences were derived from whole blood, sampled in connection with sensitization to the hapten diphenylcyclopropenone (DPC). The receptor source for this set is a man aged 30-40 years with alopecia areata. Some clones in this sample may be carry-over from other donors' samples.

This clonotype was counted ten times or more. The gene calls are TRBV6-5 and TRBJ2-7; D remains unclear. The CDR3 sequence is 11 residues long. The germline gives CDR1 MNHEY, CDR2 SVGAGI. V shed 6 bases and J shed 5 bases, with 8 bases lying between them. The DNA of the CDR3 is TGTGCCAGCAGCCTGACTGACGAGCAGTACTTC. Its translation: CASSLTDEQYF.

As to this clonotype: A read error may be the cause here, since a much bigger clone is one base away. This sequence joins TRBV4-3 and TRBJ2-3; possible D gene TRBD1, 6 bases. Trimming stripped 0 bases from V and 3 bases from J, with 10 bases between. This CDR3 is built from 15 residues. Germline loops: CDR1 LGHNA, CDR2 YSLEER. CDR3 nucleotide sequence: TGCGCCAGCAGCCAAGAAACAGGGCCGACAGATACGCAGTATTTT. The encoded protein is CASSQETGPTDTQYF.

This clonotype was recorded at least ten times. The genes are TRBV29-1 and TRBJ2-5; perhaps TRBD1 as D (6 bases). Deletions cut 7 bases from V and 5 bases from J, with 20 bases between. Germline-derived CDR1 and CDR2 are SQVTM and ANQGSEA. This CDR3 has 14 amino acids. In DNA, the CDR3 is TGCAGCGCTCGTACCGGGACAAATCTGGAGACCCAGTACTTC. It translates to CSARTGTNLETQYF.

This clonotype was counted many times. This chain links TRBV28 with TRBJ2-5; 9 bases are a match to TRBD1. CDR3 length equals 13 residues. CDR1 and CDR2 from the germline V gene are MDHEN and SYDVKM. V trimming: 8 bases; J trimming: 2 bases; junction bases outside the gene matches: 3. CDR3 sequence (DNA): TGTGCCAGCCTACAGGGGGCGCAAGAGACCCAGTACTTC. It specifies CASLQGAQETQYF.

Relative to its sample, this clonotype is medium-sized. The chain joins TRBV12-3 or TRBV12-4 to TRBJ2-4; D gene ambiguous. The CDR3 loop spans 12 amino acids. Between the trimmed V and J ends, which lost 5 bases and 6 bases, there was a span of 8 bases. CDR3 in DNA: TGTGCCAGCAGTCCAGATAGAAACATTCAGTACTTC. Its translation: CASSPDRNIQYF.

This clonotype was counted at least ten times. This chain connects TRBV14 to TRBJ2-3; the D is unclear. From germline, CDR1 is SGHDN and CDR2 FVKESK. The V end lost 1 base, the J end lost 2 bases, and 1 base lay between the germline ends. CDR3 length: 12 amino acids. The CDR3 here is CASSQVTDTQYF. CDR3 coding DNA: TGTGCCAGCAGCCAAGTCACAGATACGCAGTATTTT.

The chain uses TRBV29-1 and TRBJ2-7, with 8 bases lining up with TRBD1. Germline V gene lookup returns CDR1 SQVTM and CDR2 ANQGSEA. The CDR3 contains 13 residues. With 5 bases clipped from V and 2 bases from J, the junction kept 5 bases outside the gene matches. CDR3 protein: CSVRDRRTYEQYF. In DNA form, the CDR3 reads TGCAGCGTTCGGGACAGGCGAACCTACGAGCAGTACTTC.

This clonotype occurred many times. The J gene is TRBJ2-1, the V gene TRBV7-9, with D maybe TRBD2 (7 bases). The V end was cut by 5 bases, the J end by 4 bases, with 18 bases between. Germline-derived CDR1 and CDR2 are SEHNR and FQNEAQ (reference sequence). The CDR3 totals 16 residues. The DNA for the CDR3 is TGTGCCAGCAGCCACCCCGGGGGGCCTCCATACAATGAGCAGTTCTTC. It specifies CASSHPGGPPYNEQFF.

This clonotype came up many times. The J gene is TRBJ2-7, the V gene TRBV7-2; D uncertain. Germline V CDR1 and CDR2: SGHTA, FQGNSA. CDR3 length: 14 amino acids. Trimming cost V 5 bases and J 2 bases, with 13 bases left between them. CDR3 coding DNA: TGTGCCAGCAGCGGGCCGGAGTCGCCCTACGAGCAGTACTTC. Protein product: CASSGPESPYEQYF.

The sample holds many counts of this clonotype. V is TRBV4-1 and J is TRBJ2-7, with a weak D call TRBD2 (5 bases). The CDR3 has 15 amino acids. Germline V gives CDR1 MGHRA, CDR2 YSYEKL. V gave up 1 base and J gave up 2 bases, with 12 bases separating them. CDR3 bases: TGCGCCAGCAGCCAAGCAAGCGAGGGTGCCTACGAGCAGTACTTC. It specifies CASSQASEGAYEQYF.

The chain links TRBV14 to TRBJ2-1, with D uncertain. CDR3 length: 18 amino acids. The V gene lost 0 bases and the J gene lost 0 bases, with 15 bases spanning the gap. Germline V gives CDR1 SGHDN, CDR2 FVKESK. The CDR3 sequence is CASSQDIGITISYNEQFF. The DNA for the CDR3 is TGTGCCAGCAGCCAAGATATTGGGATTACCATCTCCTACAATGAGCAGTTCTTC.

V is TRBV2 and J is TRBJ2-1; D not resolved. The V gene lost 5 bases and the J gene lost 5 bases, with 4 bases spanning the gap. Per germline, CDR1 SNHLY and CDR2 FYNNEI. The CDR3 is 11 amino acids. The chain's CDR3 is CASSSHNEQFF. The CDR3 region has the DNA TGTGCCAGCAGTAGTCACAATGAGCAGTTCTTC.

This clonotype has ten or more counts. The gene calls are TRBV20-1 and TRBJ2-5; 10 nucleotides match TRBD2. With 6 bases clipped from V and 1 base from J, the junction kept 8 bases outside the gene matches. Germline V gives CDR1 DFQATT, CDR2 SNEGSKA (reference sequence). The CDR3 is 15 residues long. The DNA for the CDR3 is TGCAGTGCCAGGACTAGCGGCCCAATCCAAGAGACCCAGTACTTC. Encoded protein: CSARTSGPIQETQYF.

Turning to this clonotype: At one end, the junction sequence differs from germline, possibly due to a read error. The chain joins TRBV29-1 to TRBJ2-6, with D tentatively TRBD1 (5 bases). The CDR3 is 14 amino acids. CDR1 is SQVTM and CDR2 is ANQGSEA in the germline V gene. The CDR3 DNA reads as TGCAGCGTGGAGTACAGCTCTGGGGCCAACGTCTTGACTTTC. Translating gives CSVEYSSGANVLTF.

The rearrangement uses TRBV7-8 and TRBJ1-4, with 7 nucleotides matching TRBD1. Germline CDR1 is SGHVS and CDR2 is FQNEAQ. The CDR3 extends over 17 amino acids. The V segment lost 5 bases and the J segment 5 bases; nucleotides outside the gene matches: 14. In DNA form, the CDR3 reads TGTGCCAGCAGCACGCGTCCCGGGACAGAGCGAAATGAAAAACTGTTTTTT. This codes for CASSTRPGTERNEKLFF.

This clonotype was recorded many times. The chain couples TRBV12-3 or TRBV12-4 to TRBJ1-5, with unresolved D. The germline V and J ends were trimmed by 0 bases and 4 bases, with 7 bases remaining between them. CDR3 length: 14 residues. This CDR3 reads CASSLAPENQPQHF. As DNA, the CDR3 is TGTGCCAGCAGTTTAGCGCCCGAGAATCAGCCCCAGCATTTT.

This clonotype occurred many times. V and J are TRBV5-1 and TRBJ2-3; perhaps D is TRBD1 or TRBD2 (5 bases each). This CDR3 contains 15 residues. V dropped 6 bases and J dropped 2 bases, with 16 bases sitting between them. The germline CDR1 and CDR2 sequences are SGHRS and YFSETQ. CDR3 in DNA: TGCGCCAGCACCAACCGGGACCACACCACAGATACGCAGTATTTT. Translating gives CASTNRDHTTDTQYF.

This clonotype was counted at least ten times. The rearrangement joins TRBV7-9 to TRBJ2-1; D perhaps matches TRBD2 (5 bases). The V gene's germline CDR1 is SEHNR and CDR2 FQNEAQ (reference sequence). The CDR3 is 14 residues long. Trimming took off 5 bases at V and 5 bases at J, with 13 bases between the two ends. The CDR3 DNA reads TGTGCCAGCAGCCCTGTTCTAGCCAACAATGAGCAGTTCTTC. Translated: CASSPVLANNEQFF.

This clonotype occurred many times. The chain's CDR3 is CASRQGASNTGELFF. The CDR3 nucleotides are TGTGCCAGCAGACAGGGGGCGTCGAACACCGGGGAGCTGTTTTTT. The genes are TRBV6-6 and TRBJ2-2; TRBD1 agrees at 9 bases. V was clipped by 6 bases and J by 0 bases; unmatched bases: 2. The CDR3 covers 15 residues. CDR1 MNHNY and CDR2 SVGAGI come from the germline V gene (reference sequence).

This clonotype was seen many times. In nucleotides, the CDR3 is TGTGCCAGCAGAACCTCTTGGGGGGGCTACACCGGGGAGCTGTTTTTT. Its translation is CASRTSWGGYTGELFF. This rearrangement joins TRBV12-3 or TRBV12-4 to TRBJ2-2, with D possibly TRBD2 on 7 matching bases. CDR3 length equals 16 residues. V lost 6 bases and J 3 bases, leaving 17 bases between the germline ends.

The table lists this clonotype with many counts. The chain has TRBV20-1 and TRBJ2-1, with 9 bases fitting TRBD2. The CDR3 contains 14 residues. Germline V CDR1 and CDR2: DFQATT, SNEGSKA (reference sequence). Losses at the gene ends were 6 bases for V and 9 bases for J; bases not matched to a gene: 12. The CDR3 loop is CSAPQAGGRTEQFF. The CDR3 bases are TGCAGTGCCCCCCAGGCGGGAGGGAGGACTGAGCAGTTCTTC.

This clonotype was picked up many times. The rearrangement uses TRBV20-1 and TRBJ1-1; perhaps TRBD1 as D (6 bases). The ends were cut back, 5 bases at V and 1 base at J, with 14 bases in the middle. The length of the CDR3 is 14 residues. Looked up from germline, CDR1 is DFQATT and CDR2 is SNEGSKA (reference sequence). The CDR3 loop reads CSASGTQGNTEAFF. The CDR3 nucleotides are TGCAGTGCTTCCGGGACACAAGGGAACACTGAAGCTTTCTTT.

There are many counts of this clonotype. The V call is TRBV20-1, the J call TRBJ1-2, with a possible D match to TRBD1 (6 bases). Germline V gene data show CDR1 as DFQATT and CDR2 as SNEGSKA (reference sequence). The CDR3 totals 15 residues. V gave up 3 bases and J gave up 4 bases, with 18 bases separating them. CDR3 amino acids: CSARDSNPAVYGYTF. CDR3 coding DNA: TGCAGTGCTAGGGACAGCAATCCGGCAGTCTATGGCTACACCTTC.

This clonotype occurred many times. This chain connects TRBV10-2 to TRBJ2-2; 11 bases are shared with TRBD2. This CDR3 contains 18 residues. In germline, CDR1 is WSHSY, CDR2 SAAADI. The ends lost 8 bases at V and 4 bases at J; junction bases unmatched: 15. The CDR3 region has the DNA TGCGCCAGCGGAGGGGCGCTAGCGGGAGGAGGCGGCACCGGGGAGCTGTTTTTT. Protein sequence: CASGGALAGGGGTGELFF.

The sample holds many counts of this clonotype. V and J are TRBV7-2 and TRBJ1-4, with TRBD1 as a possible D gene (5 bases). Germline V gene lookup returns CDR1 SGHTA and CDR2 FQGNSA. This CDR3 spans 15 amino acids. V lost 6 bases to trimming and J lost 7 bases, with 18 bases between them. The CDR3 is CASSFEGGAGEKLFF. CDR3 DNA sequence: TGTGCCAGCAGTTTCGAGGGAGGGGCAGGTGAAAAACTGTTTTTT.